Listed below are T cell receptor beta chains from one sample, sequenced in a study of cytomegalovirus exposure and HLA in healthy donors. The protocol was immunoSEQ multiplex PCR, while the TCRdb copy is restricted to in-frame clones and leaves out a portion. The sample carries 130,000 to 150,000 clones, roughly 87% recorded once. The sample was PBMCs. The receptors originated from a man younger than 30 in good health and CMV-seropositive. CDR3s include the opening cysteine and the closing phenylalanine or tryptophan. Fields, in order: CDR3 protein, CDR3 DNA, J gene, clone size, V gene, D gene. D genes are given only for firm matches. Not all rows give a size; the values are once, few, many and, for expanded clones, a class.

CASSLVTRGIDEQYF TGTGCCAGCAGCTTAGTTACCAGGGGAATCGACGAGCAGTACTTC TRBJ2-7 once TRBV7-2 -
CASSFDRRETQYF TGCGCCAGCAGCTTCGACAGAAGGGAGACCCAGTACTTC TRBJ2-5 - TRBV5-1 -
CAWSSIRGLEAFF TGTGCCTGGAGTAGTATAAGGGGACTTGAAGCTTTCTTT TRBJ1-1 - TRBV30 -
CASKDGTGEKLFF TGCGCCAGCAAGGACGGAACGGGGGAAAAACTGTTTTTT TRBJ1-4 few TRBV10-2 -
CASSSPGQGGYTGELFF TGTGCCAGTAGTTCACCGGGACAGGGTGGTTACACCGGGGAGCTGTTTTTT TRBJ2-2 - TRBV19 TRBD1
CASKGRADAGQPQHF TGTGCCAGCAAGGGAAGAGCGGACGCGGGGCAGCCCCAGCATTTT TRBJ1-5 - TRBV2 -
CASSFNPGQTYEQYF TGTGCCAGCAGTTTTAATCCGGGACAGACCTACGAGCAGTACTTC TRBJ2-7 - TRBV6-1 TRBD1
CASSLITPTGFGTGELFF TGTGCCAGCAGTTTAATAACTCCGACAGGGTTTGGTACCGGGGAGCTGTTTTTT TRBJ2-2 - TRBV27 TRBD1
CASSLRQGRLYEQYF TGTGCCAGTAGTCTTCGACAGGGACGACTCTACGAGCAGTACTTC TRBJ2-7 - TRBV19 TRBD1
CATTPAGGRVNEQFF TGTGCCACAACACCGGCGGGAGGGAGGGTCAATGAGCAGTTCTTC TRBJ2-1 - TRBV18 TRBD2
CASSLHGPGSGELFF TGTGCCAGCAGCCTGCACGGACCGGGATCCGGGGAGCTGTTTTTT TRBJ2-2 - TRBV7-9 -
CASSPRQGMYGYTF TGTGCCAGCAGCCCCAGACAGGGAATGTATGGCTACACCTTC TRBJ1-2 - TRBV2 TRBD1
CASSLGRGRGTEAFF TGTGCCAGCAGCTTGGGTAGGGGTCGAGGCACTGAAGCTTTCTTT TRBJ1-1 once TRBV5-4 -
CASGEVQGARGEQFF TGTGCCAGTGGGGAAGTTCAGGGGGCTCGCGGTGAGCAGTTCTTC TRBJ2-1 - TRBV13 TRBD1
CASSQGSFTGELFF TGCGCCAGCAGCCAAGGTAGTTTCACCGGGGAGCTGTTTTTT TRBJ2-2 few TRBV4-1 -
CASSLNGDEQYF TGTGCCAGCAGCTTAAACGGAGACGAGCAGTACTTC TRBJ2-7 - TRBV11-2 -
CASSSLLELDYGYTF TGCGCCAGCAGCTCTCTGTTAGAGTTAGACTATGGCTACACCTTC TRBJ1-2 - TRBV5-1 -